These T cell receptor beta chains were read from a single sample in a study of T cell repertoires in cytomegalovirus infection. TCRdb reprocessed the reads with MiXCR, giving one entry per CDR3 protein. This table has some 920,000 distinct CDR3 sequences, approximately 33% appearing once. No cognate antigen is known for these TCRs. Source: cultured CD8+ T cells from PBMCs, taken from culture after CMV antigen stimulation. Receptors originate from a human donor in good health (CMV status not recorded). Some clones in this sample may be carry-over from other donors' samples. Each CDR3 is given without its conserved first and last residue. Each record gives: J gene, V gene, CDR3 protein.

J: TRBJ1-2
V: TRBV12-3/TRBV12-4
CDR3: ASSWGQGVGGYT

J: TRBJ1-5
V: TRBV28
CDR3: ASSNPPGWPQH

J: TRBJ2-3
V: TRBV15
CDR3: ATSREGPVTDTQY

J: TRBJ2-2
V: TRBV12-3/TRBV12-4
CDR3: ASSLGQGLVGELF

J: TRBJ1-1
V: TRBV29-1
CDR3: SVGEGADTEAF

J: TRBJ1-2
V: TRBV19
CDR3: ASFIFNYGYT

J: TRBJ2-7
V: TRBV19
CDR3: ASSIPDRPYEQY

J: TRBJ2-7
V: TRBV7-9
CDR3: ASSLSGGAGARFEQY

J: TRBJ2-5
V: TRBV4-3
CDR3: ASSQVGESTGAETQY

J: TRBJ2-1
V: TRBV2
CDR3: ASSESPGTGWHEQF

J: TRBJ1-1
V: TRBV4-1
CDR3: ASTLTIGKFTEAF

J: TRBJ1-5
V: TRBV10-3
CDR3: AISEGGVGNQPQH

J: TRBJ1-2
V: TRBV6-1
CDR3: ASSETGIHYGYT

J: TRBJ2-3
V: TRBV2
CDR3: ASSEPSGGTDTQY

J: TRBJ2-5
V: TRBV6-2/TRBV6-3
CDR3: ASSKGVKVSGAGETQY

J: TRBJ1-2
V: TRBV12-3/TRBV12-4
CDR3: ASSHGRGGYT

J: TRBJ2-5
V: TRBV27
CDR3: ASSPGQGYGGQETQY

J: TRBJ1-4
V: TRBV11-2
CDR3: ASSLDSEKLF

J: TRBJ2-5
V: TRBV4-2
CDR3: ASSPSTGIEETQY

J: TRBJ2-7
V: TRBV27
CDR3: ASSHGQGVYEQY

J: TRBJ2-6
V: TRBV28
CDR3: ASRGGRGANVLT

J: TRBJ2-1
V: TRBV6-5
CDR3: ASSYSLAPLYNEQF

J: TRBJ2-1
V: TRBV6-1
CDR3: ASSLQTEYNEQF

J: TRBJ2-3
V: TRBV11-3
CDR3: ASSSHWGDSLSSTDTQY

J: TRBJ1-1
V: TRBV10-1
CDR3: ASSSRGLGTEAF

J: TRBJ2-1
V: TRBV19
CDR3: VISLQIGGEQF

J: TRBJ2-5
V: TRBV5-6
CDR3: ASSRDRLRQETQY

J: TRBJ2-3
V: TRBV29-1
CDR3: SVEGGDRGIY

J: TRBJ2-1
V: TRBV27
CDR3: ASSWGHIYNEQF

J: TRBJ1-2
V: TRBV6-5
CDR3: ASSYSGRNYGYT

J: TRBJ2-7
V: TRBV18
CDR3: ASSPSRDRSPYEQY

J: TRBJ2-1
V: TRBV12-3/TRBV12-4
CDR3: ASSPPDGRAQF

J: TRBJ1-2
V: TRBV12-3/TRBV12-4
CDR3: ASSALTADPYGYT

J: TRBJ1-1
V: TRBV4-1
CDR3: ASSQYIVQGAENTEAF

J: TRBJ1-6
V: TRBV7-2
CDR3: ASRYRGQLDNSPLH

J: TRBJ1-1
V: TRBV7-9
CDR3: ASSLGSGARNTEAF

J: TRBJ1-1
V: TRBV27
CDR3: ASSPPPGQHTEAF

J: TRBJ1-4
V: TRBV19
CDR3: ASSIQARSTNEKLF

J: TRBJ2-1
V: TRBV7-8
CDR3: ASSTRGGEQF

J: TRBJ1-2
V: TRBV7-2
CDR3: ASSLAGGWGPNYGYT

J: TRBJ2-1
V: TRBV7-6
CDR3: ASSLEALAGVNEQF

J: TRBJ1-3
V: TRBV12-3/TRBV12-4
CDR3: AIPITTGTSGNTIY

J: TRBJ1-2
V: TRBV7-9
CDR3: ASSQEGLVDGYT

J: TRBJ1-2
V: TRBV9
CDR3: ASSVPSSPAREGYYGYT

J: TRBJ1-5
V: TRBV27
CDR3: ASSFGADNQPQH

J: TRBJ2-7
V: TRBV18
CDR3: ASSLGQGVVYEQY

J: TRBJ1-2
V: TRBV7-3
CDR3: ASTRGEITSSNYGYT

J: TRBJ2-5
V: TRBV7-9
CDR3: ASSFSADQETQY